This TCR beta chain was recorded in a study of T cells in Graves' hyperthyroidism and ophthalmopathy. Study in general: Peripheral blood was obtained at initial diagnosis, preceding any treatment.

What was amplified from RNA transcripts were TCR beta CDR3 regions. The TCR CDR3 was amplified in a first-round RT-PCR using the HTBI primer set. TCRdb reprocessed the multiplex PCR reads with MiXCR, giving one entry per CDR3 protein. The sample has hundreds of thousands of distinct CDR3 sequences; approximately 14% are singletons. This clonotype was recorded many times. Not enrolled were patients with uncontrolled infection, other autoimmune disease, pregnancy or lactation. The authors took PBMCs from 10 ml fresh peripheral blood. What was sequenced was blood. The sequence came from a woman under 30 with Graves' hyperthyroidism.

CDR3 nucleotides: TGTGCCAGCAGTAAGGGACCGAGACTTAGCAATCAGCCCCAGCATTTT. This gives the protein CASSKGPRLSNQPQHF. The chain combines TRBV12-3 or TRBV12-4 with TRBJ1-5, with TRBD1 as a possible D gene (5 bases). The CDR3 extends over 16 amino acids. Trimming took 5 bases from V and 0 from J, leaving 14 bases between them.